These 20 T cell receptor beta chains were sequenced from one sample in a study of cytomegalovirus exposure and HLA in healthy donors. This PCR relied on a set of 60 Vbeta primers and 13 Jbeta primers. Produced via immunoSEQ multiplex PCR; TCRdb's table is partial and in-frame only. The data contain 110,000 to 150,000 clones, around 75% of them singletons. The sample consisted of PBMCs. The receptors stem from a middle-aged woman in good health and CMV-seronegative.

This chain uses TRBV7-9 with TRBJ2-7; D gene unclear. Between the trimmed V and J ends, which lost 7 bases and 1 base, there was a span of 11 bases. The CDR3 has 13 amino acids. Germline CDR1 and CDR2: SEHNR and FQNEAQ (reference sequence). This CDR3 is CASTYLGSYEQYF. The CDR3 DNA reads as TGTGCCAGCACCTACCTAGGATCCTACGAGCAGTACTTC.

The chain couples TRBV20-1 to TRBJ2-3; D is uncertain. Trimming pared 6 bases from V and 2 bases from J, leaving 6 bases between. The CDR3 covers 11 residues. The germline CDR1 and CDR2 sequences are DFQATT and SNEGSKA (reference sequence). In nucleotides, the CDR3 is TGCAGTGCGCGGAACACAGATACGCAGTATTTT. It is translated as CSARNTDTQYF.

This chain joins TRBV5-4 and TRBJ1-5, with D tentatively TRBD1 (5 bases). Per the germline V gene, CDR1 is SGHNT and CDR2 is YYREEE (reference sequence). The CDR3 covers 14 residues. The V end was cut by 2 bases, the J end by 5 bases, with 11 bases between. This chain's CDR3 is CASSFKGGDQPQHF. CDR3 DNA sequence: TGTGCCAGCAGCTTCAAGGGAGGGGATCAGCCCCAGCATTTT.

A few counts support this clone. CDR3 DNA: TGTGCCAGCAGTGAAAGAGGCGGGTTGGGCGGGGAGCTGTTTTTT. This encodes CASSERGGLGGELFF. This chain joins TRBV6-1 and TRBJ2-2; D is perhaps TRBD2 (5 bases). Germline loops: CDR1 MNHNS, CDR2 SASEGT. V lost 2 bases, J lost 7 bases, and 14 bases lay in between. This CDR3 has 15 residues.

This rearrangement joins TRBV5-1 to TRBJ2-7; D might be TRBD2 (6 bases). The CDR3 contains 13 residues. Trimming removed 3 bases from V and 5 bases from J, with 12 bases in between. The V gene's germline CDR1 is SGHRS and CDR2 YFSETQ. CDR3 region: CASSWGDGNEQYF. CDR3 bases: TGCGCCAGCAGCTGGGGGGACGGGAACGAGCAGTACTTC.

With respect to this clone: A junction boundary mismatches the germline segment, possibly from a read error. The gene calls are TRBV7-9 and TRBJ1-2; D is possibly TRBD1 (6 bases). Germline CDR1 reads SEHNR; CDR2 reads FQNEAQ (reference sequence). The CDR3 is 14 residues long. CDR3 amino acids: CSSSLDSQGSGYTF. CDR3 DNA: TGTTCCAGCAGCTTAGATTCTCAGGGGAGTGGCTACACCTTC. Drawing the rest from reference TRBV7-9 and TRBJ1-2, the complete variable domain is DTGVSQNPRHKITKRGQNVTFRCDPISEHNRLYWYRQTLGQGPEFLTYFQNEAQLEKSRLLSDRFSAERPKGSFSTLEIQRTEQGDSAMYLCSSSLDSQGSGYTFGSGTRLTVV.

The J gene is TRBJ2-7, the V gene TRBV6-1; possible D gene TRBD1, 6 bases. V lost 1 base, J lost 2 bases, and 12 bases lay in between. The V gene's germline CDR1 is MNHNS and CDR2 SASEGT. The CDR3 contains 15 residues. CDR3 coding DNA: TGTGCCAGCAGTGAAGGTAGGGGGATTGCCTACGAGCAGTACTTC. Translated, it gives CASSEGRGIAYEQYF.

This clone showed up just a few times. The gene calls are TRBV4-1 and TRBJ2-5, with 9 bases aligning to TRBD1. The CDR3 is 15 residues long. Trimming at V came to 3 bases and at J to 2 bases, leaving 4 bases not matched to a gene. CDR1 and CDR2 (germline): MGHRA, YSYEKL. CDR3 coding DNA: TGCGCCAGCAGCCAGACAGGACAGGGGCAAGAGACCCAGTACTTC. As protein: CASSQTGQGQETQYF.

The V and J genes are TRBV7-2 and TRBJ2-7; 11 bases are a match to TRBD1. The V segment lost 4 bases and the J segment 0 bases; nucleotides outside the gene matches: 2. Germline V gene data show CDR1 as SGHTA and CDR2 as FQGNSA. The CDR3 consists of 15 residues. The CDR3 region is CASSSGQGVSYEQYF. The CDR3 DNA reads as TGTGCCAGCAGCTCGGGACAGGGGGTCTCCTACGAGCAGTACTTC.

The rearrangement uses TRBV18 and TRBJ2-7; D possibly corresponds to TRBD2 (6 bases). V lost 3 bases to trimming and J lost 1 base, with 13 bases between them. The germline V gene encodes CDR1 KGHSH and CDR2 LQKENI. The CDR3 has 15 amino acids. The CDR3 DNA reads TGTGCCAGCTCACCTTCCGGGACTCCGTCCTACGAGCAGTACTTC. Amino acids: CASSPSGTPSYEQYF.

The V call is TRBV10-3, the J call TRBJ2-5; 12 bases fit TRBD2. Germline CDR1 reads ENHRY; CDR2 reads SYGVKD. The junction had 3 bases not matched to a gene; V was cut back by 2 bases and J by 2 bases. This CDR3 contains 16 residues. The CDR3 region has the DNA TGTGCCATCAGTGAGCAGCTAGCGGGGGGGCAAGAGACCCAGTACTTC. This sequence encodes CAISEQLAGGQETQYF.

This clone appeared a single time. The V gene is TRBV7-9, the J gene TRBJ1-1; D not resolved. This CDR3 spans 15 amino acids. V dropped 5 bases and J dropped 0 bases, with 13 bases sitting between them. Per germline, CDR1 SEHNR and CDR2 FQNEAQ (reference sequence). The CDR3 sequence: CASSPPVRMNTEAFF. The CDR3 nucleotides are TGTGCCAGCAGCCCCCCGGTCAGGATGAACACTGAAGCTTTCTTT.

The V and J genes are TRBV5-1 and TRBJ1-1, with unresolved D. The CDR3 covers 14 residues. Trimming pared 6 bases from V and 1 base from J, leaving 13 bases between. Germline assignment: CDR1 SGHRS and CDR2 YFSETQ. The CDR3 DNA sequence: TGCGCCAGCAACCTTGGGCTCCAGAACACTGAAGCTTTCTTT. This sequence encodes CASNLGLQNTEAFF.

This chain links TRBV19 with TRBJ1-5; possibly TRBD1 for D (5 bases). Trimming removed 7 bases at V and 4 bases at J, with 8 bases between. The V gene's germline CDR1 is LNHDA and CDR2 SQIVND (reference sequence). The CDR3 loop spans 12 amino acids. The CDR3 loop reads CASTSGNQPQHF. As DNA, the CDR3 is TGTGCCAGTACGTCAGGGAATCAGCCCCAGCATTTT.

V usage is TRBV7-9 and J usage is TRBJ1-3, with D perhaps TRBD1 (6 bases). This CDR3 contains 15 residues. V lost 2 bases and J lost 1, with 9 bases in between. CDR1 is SEHNR, CDR2 FQNEAQ, per germline (reference sequence). CDR3 sequence: CASSLSGVSGNTIYF. The CDR3 DNA reads TGTGCCAGCAGCTTATCAGGGGTTTCTGGAAACACCATATATTTT.

V is TRBV5-1 and J is TRBJ2-2, with D unresolved. CDR3 length: 18 amino acids. Trimming left V 4 bases short and J 0 bases short, with 19 bases between. Germline values: CDR1 SGHRS, CDR2 YFSETQ. The CDR3 sequence: CASSTHAKTYANTGELFF. The CDR3 DNA sequence: TGCGCCAGCAGCACCCACGCCAAGACATACGCGAACACCGGGGAGCTGTTTTTT.

This clone was counted between two and nine times. The J gene is TRBJ1-1, the V gene TRBV2; possibly TRBD1 for D (6 bases). Trimming cost V 5 bases and J 7 bases, with 17 bases left between them. CDR3 length: 14 amino acids. Germline-derived CDR1 and CDR2 are SNHLY and FYNNEI. The CDR3 region is CASSRNRLDSEAFF. In DNA form, the CDR3 reads TGTGCCAGCAGTCGCAATCGTCTGGACAGTGAAGCTTTCTTT.

V is TRBV15 and J is TRBJ2-2; 8 bases are a match to TRBD1. Germline CDR1 LNHNV, CDR2 YYDKDF (reference sequence). The length of the CDR3 is 19 residues. V shed 0 bases and J 5 bases; nucleotides not matched to a gene: 14. CDR3 DNA sequence: TGTGCCACCAGCAGAGACGCAGGGGGCGGAAGGGGCACTACCGGGGAGCTGTTTTTT. Translated: CATSRDAGGGRGTTGELFF.

The chain has TRBV7-2 and TRBJ1-2; D unclear. This CDR3 contains 13 residues. CDR1 and CDR2 (germline): SGHTA, FQGNSA. V lost 1 base and J lost 8, with 11 bases in between. The chain's CDR3 is CASSLVRGRGYTF. CDR3 sequence (DNA): TGTGCCAGCAGCTTAGTCCGGGGTAGAGGCTACACCTTC.

This sequence joins TRBV11-2 and TRBJ1-1; 8 nucleotides align to TRBD1. The V gene end was trimmed by 4 bases and the J gene end by 3 bases; junction bases not matched to a gene: 13. Germline CDR1 and CDR2: SGHAT and FQNNGV. This CDR3 has 17 residues. The CDR3 sequence is CASSSGQGGNGDTEAFF. The CDR3 DNA follows: TGTGCCAGCAGCTCAGGACAGGGTGGGAATGGGGACACTGAAGCTTTCTTT.